The rows below give T cell receptor beta chains drawn from one sample of a study of OX40 agonist ivuxolimab in advanced cancers. Clones were sequenced by immunoSEQ multiplex PCR, and TCRdb holds only the in-frame ones, with some missing. The sample has some 98,000 clones, 85% to 95% seen once. The sequenced sample was CD4+ or CD8+ T cells sorted from blood, obtained in a trial of the OX40 agonist ivuxolimab. The receptors derive from an adult with an advanced solid tumor such as melanoma, head and neck, liver or kidney cancer. Each CDR3 is given with its conserved first and last residue. The D gene is left open where the match is weak. Size values are once, few and many counts, or a class for expanded clones, and some rows have none.

cdr3_nt	cdr3_aa	v_call	j_call	d_call	clone_size
TGTGCCAGCAGTGGACAGGGAAAAGGGCAGCCCCAGCATTTT	CASSGQGKGQPQHF	TRBV28	TRBJ1-5	TRBD1	once
TGTGCCAGTACCCAGACTAGCGGGTGGAGCTCCTACAATGAGCAGTTCTTC	CASTQTSGWSSYNEQFF	TRBV19	TRBJ2-1	TRBD2	NA
TGTGCCAGCAGTGAATTCCGTACGAACACTGAAGCTTTCTTT	CASSEFRTNTEAFF	TRBV6-1	TRBJ1-1	NA	NA
TGTGCCTGGAACCTTAACAGGGTTGGAAGGGGCTACACCTTC	CAWNLNRVGRGYTF	TRBV30	TRBJ1-2	NA	NA
TGTGCCAGCAGCCAAGTACTACAGGGGGATGGCGGGGAGCTGTTTTTT	CASSQVLQGDGGELFF	TRBV4-2	TRBJ2-2	TRBD1	NA
TGTGCCAGCAGCCCGGAGGACGGGGCTCAGCCCCAGCATTTT	CASSPEDGAQPQHF	TRBV6-5	TRBJ1-5	NA	NA
TGTGCCAGCGGTGCGGGGCAGGGGGCGTTAGGGGCTTTAGGCTATGGCTACACCTTC	CASGAGQGALGALGYGYTF	TRBV28	TRBJ1-2	TRBD1	few
TGTGCCAGCTCACCAACGCAGTACCATGGAAACACCATATATTTT	CASSPTQYHGNTIYF	TRBV18	TRBJ1-3	NA	NA
TGTGCCAGCAGTTCTTCCTCGGGACTTAGCTCCTACAATGAGCAGTTCTTC	CASSSSSGLSSYNEQFF	TRBV28	TRBJ2-1	NA	NA
TGTGCCAGCAGCCGGAACCGGGACACTGAAGCTTTCTTT	CASSRNRDTEAFF	TRBV6-6	TRBJ1-1	NA	NA
TGTGCCAGTAGTAGACTAGCGGGGGCCCCTAACACCGGGGAGCTGTTTTTT	CASSRLAGAPNTGELFF	TRBV19	TRBJ2-2	TRBD2	NA
TGTGCCAGCAGGCCCGACAGGGGGCGCACTGAAGCTTTCTTT	CASRPDRGRTEAFF	TRBV7-2	TRBJ1-1	TRBD1	once
TGTGCCAGCAGTTCGGGACGCGCGTTCTATGGCTACACCTTC	CASSSGRAFYGYTF	TRBV7-2	TRBJ1-2	NA	NA
TGTGCCAGCAGCGGGGGACGGGGGCAAGGGGATACGCAGTATTTT	CASSGGRGQGDTQYF	TRBV7-2	TRBJ2-3	NA	NA
TGTGCCAGCAGTTTGATTAGTAGTAGGCAGGGGGCCCCAGATACGCAGTATTTT	CASSLISSRQGAPDTQYF	TRBV28	TRBJ2-3	TRBD1	NA
TGTGCCAGCAGCCGCAGTGGACAGGGCAGGGGTGAGCAGTTCTTC	CASSRSGQGRGEQFF	TRBV7-2	TRBJ2-1	TRBD1	NA
TGTGCCAGTCATGACAGGGGAGTTTCCATGGGGCAGTTCTTC	CASHDRGVSMGQFF	TRBV19	TRBJ2-1	TRBD1	few
TGTGCCAGTAGTAACCAGAGGGCTGGACAGCCCCAGCATTTT	CASSNQRAGQPQHF	TRBV19	TRBJ1-5	NA	NA
TGTGCCAGCAGAAAAGAGACCCAGTACTTC	CASRKETQYF	TRBV7-8	TRBJ2-5	NA	few
TGTGCCAGCTCACCAGTGGCCTTCACAGATACGCAGTATTTT	CASSPVAFTDTQYF	TRBV18	TRBJ2-3	NA	NA
TGCAGCGTCCGAGGGGGCTCGGATGGCTACACCTTC	CSVRGGSDGYTF	TRBV29-1	TRBJ1-2	TRBD1	NA
TGTGCCAGCAGTGAGGAGGGAGGGCGCCGCAATGAGCAGTTCTTC	CASSEEGGRRNEQFF	TRBV6-1	TRBJ2-1	TRBD2	once
TGTGCCAGCACCAGGGGTGGGCGGGATGAGCAGTTCTTC	CASTRGGRDEQFF	TRBV25-1	TRBJ2-1	NA	NA
TGTGCCAGCAGGTCTCCCCGGGGGGGTTTTACTGAAGCTTTCTTT	CASRSPRGGFTEAFF	TRBV6-6	TRBJ1-1	NA	NA
TGTGCCAGCACCCCCCCCGCGGGGGGCAGGAATTACGAGCAGTACTTC	CASTPPAGGRNYEQYF	TRBV28	TRBJ2-7	TRBD2	NA
TGTGCCAGCAGTTCCGGGCCTTACAATGAGCAGTTCTTC	CASSSGPYNEQFF	TRBV6-9	TRBJ2-1	NA	NA
TGTGCCAGCAGTGGTTGGACAGGGGGCAAGTATTTT	CASSGWTGGKYF	TRBV6-1	TRBJ2-3	TRBD1	NA
TGTGCCAGCAGCCCCACGACAGGGGGAGGTGGCTACACCTTC	CASSPTTGGGGYTF	TRBV11-2	TRBJ1-2	TRBD1	once
TGTGCCAGCAGCGCTCCGTACACTGAAGCTTTCTTT	CASSAPYTEAFF	TRBV6-6	TRBJ1-1	NA	NA
TGTGCCAGCAGCATCGACAGGGAGACTGAAGCTTTCTTT	CASSIDRETEAFF	TRBV13	TRBJ1-1	TRBD1	few
TGTGCCATCAGGCAACAGGGGTCCCCTGGGGCCAACGTCCTGACTTTC	CAIRQQGSPGANVLTF	TRBV10-3	TRBJ2-6	TRBD1	NA
TGTGCCAGCAGCCCTCTGGGTCGTACGCAGTATTTT	CASSPLGRTQYF	TRBV11-3	TRBJ2-3	NA	once
TGTGCCACCAGCAGAGCCATAGGGACAGAGAATCAGCCCCAGCATTTT	CATSRAIGTENQPQHF	TRBV15	TRBJ1-5	TRBD1	NA
TGTGCCAGCAGAGAGACAGGTTCCCAAGAGACCCAGTACTTC	CASRETGSQETQYF	TRBV6-5	TRBJ2-5	NA	NA
TGTGCCAGCAGGTATGGGTGGGGCGGCAATCAGCCCCAGCATTTT	CASRYGWGGNQPQHF	TRBV19	TRBJ1-5	NA	NA
TGCAGCGTTGAGGTCGGCCAGGGGTCTGGCTACACCTTC	CSVEVGQGSGYTF	TRBV29-1	TRBJ1-2	NA	NA
TGTGCCAGCAGTTACTCCGGGACTGGAAACACCATATATTTT	CASSYSGTGNTIYF	TRBV6-5	TRBJ1-3	NA	NA
TGTGCCAGCAGCCCAGGTTTTGACATTCAGTACTTC	CASSPGFDIQYF	TRBV7-2	TRBJ2-4	NA	NA
TGTGCCAGCAGCCCCCCATCTGGGCGGAATTCACCCCTCCACTTT	CASSPPSGRNSPLHF	TRBV7-3	TRBJ1-6	NA	once
TGTGCCAGCAGCCCGGGGCGTGAGATCTTAGCCAAAAACATTCAGTACTTC	CASSPGREILAKNIQYF	TRBV4-2	TRBJ2-4	NA	NA
TGTGCCAGCAGTTACGGTGGCTTGGCTTACAATGAGCAGTTCTTC	CASSYGGLAYNEQFF	TRBV6-5	TRBJ2-1	NA	NA
TGCAGCGCCACTCCGGGTGGGACAGCGAACACTGAAGCTTTCTTT	CSATPGGTANTEAFF	TRBV29-1	TRBJ1-1	TRBD1	NA
TGTGCCAGCGTTTCAGGGTCACCTCGCACCATATATTTT	CASVSGSPRTIYF	TRBV28	TRBJ1-3	NA	NA
TGTGCCAGCAGCTTAACGACTAGCGGTTACACCGGGGAGCTGTTTTTT	CASSLTTSGYTGELFF	TRBV7-3	TRBJ2-2	TRBD2	once
TGTGCCAGCAGGGTCACTAGCACAGATACGCAGTATTTT	CASRVTSTDTQYF	TRBV6-1	TRBJ2-3	NA	NA
TGTGCCAGCAGCTTGTTCCGGGGCGTCGGCACTGAAGCTTTCTTT	CASSLFRGVGTEAFF	TRBV5-8	TRBJ1-1	NA	NA
TGTGCCAGCAGTGCCACAGGGTCCGATAATTCACCCCTCCACTTT	CASSATGSDNSPLHF	TRBV6-4	TRBJ1-6	NA	NA
TGTGCCAGCAGCTTAGGGGGACGGAGCTCTGGAAACACCATATATTTT	CASSLGGRSSGNTIYF	TRBV7-2	TRBJ1-3	NA	NA
TGTGCCAGCTTAACCATGACAGGGGGTAACTATGGCTACACCTTC	CASLTMTGGNYGYTF	TRBV28	TRBJ1-2	TRBD1	NA
TGTGCCAGCAGCCAACACAGGGGTAGTAATAATGAGCAGTTCTTC	CASSQHRGSNNEQFF	TRBV2	TRBJ2-1	TRBD1	NA
TGTGCCAGCGGGCGGGACAGGGTAGTAGATACGCAGTATTTT	CASGRDRVVDTQYF	TRBV7-2	TRBJ2-3	TRBD1	NA
TGTGCCAGCAGCTTAGTCCAAGAGACCCAGTACTTC	CASSLVQETQYF	TRBV7-2	TRBJ2-5	NA	NA
TGTGCCAGCAGTTACTCTAGCGCAACCTACAATGAGCAGTTCTTC	CASSYSSATYNEQFF	TRBV6-5	TRBJ2-1	NA	NA
TGCGCCAGCAGCCAAGATCCCGGCAGTTACAATGAGCAGTTCTTC	CASSQDPGSYNEQFF	TRBV4-1	TRBJ2-1	NA	NA
TGTGCCAGCAGCTTAACCGGGGGAAACAATGAGCAGTTCTTC	CASSLTGGNNEQFF	TRBV7-3	TRBJ2-1	NA	NA